This TCR beta chain was sequenced during a study of regulatory T cells in long-lasting Graves disease. Trimming removed 5 bases at V and 2 bases at J, with 17 bases between. CDR3 length: 15 residues. Germline-derived CDR1 and CDR2 are SGHRS and YFSETQ. According to the study, TCR beta libraries were built with iRepertoire HTBI primers and CDR3-region Arm-PCR. TCRdb recomputed calls from the multiplex PCR reads with MiXCR, one row per CDR3 protein. The repertoire consists of around 500,000 distinct CDR3 sequences, with approximately 13% occurring once and the leading ten covering roughly 10%. Overall study results and limits: Patients whose Graves' disease persisted exhibited lower TCR diversity than those newly diagnosed.

Remarks on this clonotype: Its target is unknown.

Time point indicated: newly diagnosed GD, antithyroid drugs for less than 3 months. PBMC RNA served as the TCR library source. This sample was also put to use in a study of T cells in Graves' hyperthyroidism and ophthalmopathy.

Source: peripheral blood mononuclear cells (PBMCs), taken at new diagnosis, from a patient treated with antithyroid drugs. The chain recombines TRBV5-1 with TRBJ2-7; D is possibly TRBD1 (6 bases). The receptor comes from a man aged 30 to 39 with Graves disease. The CDR3 loop is CASSHSLDSPYEQYF. CDR3 coding DNA: TGCGCCAGCAGTCATAGCTTGGACAGCCCCTACGAGCAGTACTTC. Full variable domain (rest looked up from reference TRBV5-1 and TRBJ2-7): KAGVTQTPRYLIKTRGQQVTLSCSPISGHRSVSWYQQTPGQGLQFLFEYFSETQRNKGNFPGRFSGRQFSNSRSEMNVSTLELGDSALYLCASSHSLDSPYEQYFGPGTRLTVT.